These 3 T cell receptor beta chains were all obtained from the same sample, sequenced in a study of blood T cell repertoires in COVID-19. The repertoire was sequenced with immunoSEQ multiplex PCR; TCRdb's copy has only in-frame clones and lacks some. The data contain around 130,000 clones, more than 70% of them seen just once; the ten biggest clones take up more than 3.5%. Sequenced input: peripheral blood. These TCRs come from a woman aged 55-70 years with acute or convalescent COVID-19.

The CDR3 DNA sequence: TGTGCCAGCAGTCAGGGGGCCTATGGCTACACCTTC. This sequence encodes CASSQGAYGYTF. The chain recombines TRBV28 with TRBJ1-2; TRBD1 matches at 8 bases. CDR3 length: 12 amino acids. From germline, CDR1 is MDHEN and CDR2 SYDVKM. V lost 5 bases to trimming and J lost 4 bases; unmatched junction nucleotides: 0.

The J gene is TRBJ2-1, the V gene TRBV19, with 12 bases matching TRBD2. V lost 6 bases to trimming and J lost 7 bases; unmatched junction nucleotides: 4. The CDR3 length is 14 residues. Germline V CDR1 and CDR2: LNHDA, SQIVND (reference sequence). The CDR3 nucleotides read TGTGCCAGTAGGTCCCTAGCGGGAGGGAATGAGCAGTTCTTC. It yields the protein CASRSLAGGNEQFF.

The chain uses TRBV14 and TRBJ1-1, with D possibly being TRBD1 (6 bases). Looked up from germline, CDR1 is SGHDN and CDR2 is FVKESK. V gave up 5 bases and J gave up 5 bases, with 12 bases separating them. The CDR3 runs to 13 residues. For the CDR3, the DNA is TGTGCCAGCAGCTACGCAGGGGATACTGAAGCTTTCTTT. Its protein product is CASSYAGDTEAFF.